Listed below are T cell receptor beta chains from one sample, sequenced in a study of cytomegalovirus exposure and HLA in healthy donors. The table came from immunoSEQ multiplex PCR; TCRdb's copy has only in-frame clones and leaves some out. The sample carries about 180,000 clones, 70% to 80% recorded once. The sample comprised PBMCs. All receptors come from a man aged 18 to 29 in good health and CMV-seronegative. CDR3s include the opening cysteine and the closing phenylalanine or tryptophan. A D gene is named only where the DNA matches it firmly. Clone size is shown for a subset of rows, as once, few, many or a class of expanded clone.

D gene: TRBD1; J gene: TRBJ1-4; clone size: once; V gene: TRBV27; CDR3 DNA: TGTGCCAGCAGGGGCGGGGACAGCCACCCTGTCGGTGAAAAACTGTTTTTT; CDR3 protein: CASRGGDSHPVGEKLFF
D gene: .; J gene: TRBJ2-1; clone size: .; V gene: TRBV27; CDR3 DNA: TGTGCCAGCAGTTTTAGAGCGGGTGAGCAGTTCTTC; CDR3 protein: CASSFRAGEQFF
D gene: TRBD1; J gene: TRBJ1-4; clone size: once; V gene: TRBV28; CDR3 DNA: TGTGCCAGCAGTAGGGGGCAAACTAATGAAAAACTGTTTTTT; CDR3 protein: CASSRGQTNEKLFF
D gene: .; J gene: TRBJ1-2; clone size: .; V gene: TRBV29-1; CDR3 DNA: TGCAGCGGTGCGGAGGGCCATGGCTACACCTTC; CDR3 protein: CSGAEGHGYTF
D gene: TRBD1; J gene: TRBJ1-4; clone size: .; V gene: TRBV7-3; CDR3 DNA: TGTGCCAGCAGCTCCAGTCCCGGGACAGGGGTTACAACTAATGAAAAACTGTTTTTT; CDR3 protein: CASSSSPGTGVTTNEKLFF
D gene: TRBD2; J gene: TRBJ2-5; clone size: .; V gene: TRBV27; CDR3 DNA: TGTGCCAGCAGGGGATTTTCGTTACTAGCGGGGGCCCCCCCTAAAGAGACCCAGTACTTC; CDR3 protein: CASRGFSLLAGAPPKETQYF
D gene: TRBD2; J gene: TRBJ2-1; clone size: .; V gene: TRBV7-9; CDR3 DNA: TGTGCCAGCAGCGTAGGAGGGAGGGATGAGCAGTTCTTC; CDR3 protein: CASSVGGRDEQFF
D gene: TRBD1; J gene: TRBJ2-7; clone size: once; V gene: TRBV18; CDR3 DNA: TGTGCCAGCTCACCCCGACAGGGCTCCTACGAGCAGTACTTC; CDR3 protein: CASSPRQGSYEQYF
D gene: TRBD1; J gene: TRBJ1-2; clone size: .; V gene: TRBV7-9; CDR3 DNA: TGTGCCAGCAGCCCCGAAGGGACAGGGGGTTACACCTTC; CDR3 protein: CASSPEGTGGYTF
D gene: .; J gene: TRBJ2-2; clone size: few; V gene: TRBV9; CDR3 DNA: TGTGCCAGCAGCGTAGTAGGAGGCGGGTTCACCGGGGAGCTGTTTTTT; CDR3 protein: CASSVVGGGFTGELFF
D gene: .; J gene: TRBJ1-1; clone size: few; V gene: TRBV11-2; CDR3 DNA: TGTGCCAGCAGCTTAATCTCCAACTGGAACACTGAAGCTTTCTTT; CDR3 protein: CASSLISNWNTEAFF
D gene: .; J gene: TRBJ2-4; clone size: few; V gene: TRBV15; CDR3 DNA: TGTGCCACCAGCAGGAGCGCGCCGGGAAGGGCGGAAAACATTCAGTACTTC; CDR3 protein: CATSRSAPGRAENIQYF
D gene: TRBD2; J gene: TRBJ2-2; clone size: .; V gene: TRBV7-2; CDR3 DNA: TGTGCCAGCACCCAAGTGCGGGGGGTCACCGGGGAGCTGTTTTTT; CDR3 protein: CASTQVRGVTGELFF
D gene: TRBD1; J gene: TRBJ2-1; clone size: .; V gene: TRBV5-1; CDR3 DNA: TGCGCCAGCAGCCCGGGTCTTGGGACAGGGATGAATGAGCAGTTCTTC; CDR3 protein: CASSPGLGTGMNEQFF
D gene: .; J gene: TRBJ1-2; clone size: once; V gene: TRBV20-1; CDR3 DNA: TGCAGCGCATTGGAGGACTATGGCTACACCTTC; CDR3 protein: CSALEDYGYTF
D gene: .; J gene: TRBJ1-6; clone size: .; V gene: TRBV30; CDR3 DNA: TGTGCCTGGAGTGTGCGGGGAACGACCTATAATTCACCCCTCCACTTT; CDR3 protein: CAWSVRGTTYNSPLHF
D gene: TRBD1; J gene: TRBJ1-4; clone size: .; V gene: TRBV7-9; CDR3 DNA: TGTGCCAGCAGCACCAACAGGGGGGCAGGTGAAAAACTGTTTTTT; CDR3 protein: CASSTNRGAGEKLFF
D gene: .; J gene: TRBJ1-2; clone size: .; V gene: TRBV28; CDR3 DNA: TGTGCCAGCAGTCTAGGCGGCACGGGCTACACCTTC; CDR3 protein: CASSLGGTGYTF
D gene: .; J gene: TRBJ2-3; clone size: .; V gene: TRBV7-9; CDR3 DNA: TGTGCCAGCTCTCGCGGGGATACGCAGTATTTT; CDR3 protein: CASSRGDTQYF
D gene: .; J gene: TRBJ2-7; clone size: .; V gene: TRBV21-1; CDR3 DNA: TGTGCCAGCAGCAAAGGCGGGGTGGTAGCGGCTACCTACGAGCAGTACTTC; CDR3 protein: CASSKGGVVAATYEQYF
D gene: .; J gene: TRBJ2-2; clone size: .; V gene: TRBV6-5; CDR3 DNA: TGTGCCAGCAGCCCGGTGTGGGCAGGGACCGGGGAGCTGTTTTTT; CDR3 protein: CASSPVWAGTGELFF
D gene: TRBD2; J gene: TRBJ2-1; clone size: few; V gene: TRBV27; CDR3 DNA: TGTGCCAGCAGTTTTAGCGGGGGCTCCTACAATGAGCAGTTCTTC; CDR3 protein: CASSFSGGSYNEQFF
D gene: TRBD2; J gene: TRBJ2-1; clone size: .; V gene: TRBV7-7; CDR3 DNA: TGTGCTAGCAGCTTCGGGACTAGCGGGACCAATGAGCAGTTCTTC; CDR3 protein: CASSFGTSGTNEQFF
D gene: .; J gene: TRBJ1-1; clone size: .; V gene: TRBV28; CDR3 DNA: TGTGCCAGCCTCACGGGGGGGGGAACTGAAGCTTTCTTT; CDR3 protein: CASLTGGGTEAFF
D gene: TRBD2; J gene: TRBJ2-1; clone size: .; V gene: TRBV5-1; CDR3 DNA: TGCGCCAGCAGCGCTGGACTAGCGCACAACAATGAGCAGTTCTTC; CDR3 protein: CASSAGLAHNNEQFF
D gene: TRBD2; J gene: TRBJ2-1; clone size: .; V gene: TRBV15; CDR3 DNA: TGTGCCACCAGCTCCCTGCGGGGGGCCTACAATGAGCAGTTCTTC; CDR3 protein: CATSSLRGAYNEQFF
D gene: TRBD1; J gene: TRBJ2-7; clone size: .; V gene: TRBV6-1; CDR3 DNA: TGTGCCAGCAGTGAAGAGGGGGCACCCCATTACGAGCAGTACTTC; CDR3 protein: CASSEEGAPHYEQYF
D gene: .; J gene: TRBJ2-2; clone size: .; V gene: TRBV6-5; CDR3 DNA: TGTGCCAGCAGCCAGGGGACAACGAACACCGGGGAGCTGTTTTTT; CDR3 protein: CASSQGTTNTGELFF
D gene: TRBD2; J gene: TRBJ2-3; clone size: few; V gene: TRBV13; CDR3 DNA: TGTGCCAGCAGCCGGGAGGGGGGGAGAGATACGCAGTATTTT; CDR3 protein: CASSREGGRDTQYF
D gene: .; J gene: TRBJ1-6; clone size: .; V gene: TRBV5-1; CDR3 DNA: TGCGCCAGCAGCTTGGAGCACGGCACATCGGGAAATTCACCCCTCCACTTT; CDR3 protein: CASSLEHGTSGNSPLHF
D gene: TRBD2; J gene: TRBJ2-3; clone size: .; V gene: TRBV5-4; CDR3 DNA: TGTGCCAGCAGCTTGCCTAGCGGGGGGGCAGATACGCAGTATTTT; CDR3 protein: CASSLPSGGADTQYF
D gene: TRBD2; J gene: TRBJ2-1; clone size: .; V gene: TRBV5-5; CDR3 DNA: TGTGCCAGCAGCCCTCCTGCCAGCGGGAGGACCACGAGCTCCTACAATGAGCAGTTCTTC; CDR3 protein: CASSPPASGRTTSSYNEQFF
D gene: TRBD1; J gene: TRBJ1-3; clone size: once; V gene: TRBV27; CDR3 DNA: TGTGCCAGCAGTTATAACGGACAGGGGGGAAACACCATATATTTT; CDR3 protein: CASSYNGQGGNTIYF
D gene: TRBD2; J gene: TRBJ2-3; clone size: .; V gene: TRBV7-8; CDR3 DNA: TGTGCCAGCAGCTTAGGGGCGGGGGGAAAGACAGATACGCAGTATTTT; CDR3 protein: CASSLGAGGKTDTQYF
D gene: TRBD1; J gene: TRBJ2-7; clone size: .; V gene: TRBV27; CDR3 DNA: TGTGCCAGCAGTTGGGGGGACAGGCCCTACGAGCAGTACTTC; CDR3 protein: CASSWGDRPYEQYF
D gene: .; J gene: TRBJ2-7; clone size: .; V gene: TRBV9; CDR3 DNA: TGTGCCAGCAGCGCCGGGGGATTTGCCTACGAGCAGTACTTC; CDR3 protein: CASSAGGFAYEQYF
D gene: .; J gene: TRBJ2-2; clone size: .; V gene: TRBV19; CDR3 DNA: TGTGCCAGTAGCTCCGGGGGGGAGCTGTTTTTT; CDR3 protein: CASSSGGELFF
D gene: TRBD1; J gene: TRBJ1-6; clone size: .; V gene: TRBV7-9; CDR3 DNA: TGTTCCAGCAGCTACGGGACAGGCGATAATTCACCCCTCCACTTT; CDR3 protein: CSSSYGTGDNSPLHF
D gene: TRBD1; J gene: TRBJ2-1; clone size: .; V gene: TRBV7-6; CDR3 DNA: TGTGCCAGCAGTTTAGGCGGGACAGGGTATTATGAGCAGTTCTTC; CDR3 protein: CASSLGGTGYYEQFF
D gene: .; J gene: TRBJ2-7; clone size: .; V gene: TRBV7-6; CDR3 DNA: TGTGCCAGCAGCTTAGACGCTTGGGGGCGCGAGCAGTACTTC; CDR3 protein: CASSLDAWGREQYF
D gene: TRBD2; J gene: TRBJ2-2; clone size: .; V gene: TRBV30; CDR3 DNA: TGTGCCTGGAGTGTCACGGGAGGGACCGGGGAGCTGTTTTTT; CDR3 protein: CAWSVTGGTGELFF
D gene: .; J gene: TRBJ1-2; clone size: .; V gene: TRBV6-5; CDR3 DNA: TGTGCCAGCAGTAAGACCGGGATAAACTATGGCTACACCTTC; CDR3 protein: CASSKTGINYGYTF
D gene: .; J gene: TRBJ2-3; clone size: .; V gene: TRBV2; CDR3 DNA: TGTGCCAGCACGCTAAGGGGGAGTGCAGATACGCAGTATTTT; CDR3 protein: CASTLRGSADTQYF
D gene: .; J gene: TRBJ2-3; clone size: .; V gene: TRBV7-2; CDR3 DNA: TGTGCCAGCAGCTTAACGTTTACTAGTTGGGCAGATACGCAGTATTTT; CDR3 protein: CASSLTFTSWADTQYF
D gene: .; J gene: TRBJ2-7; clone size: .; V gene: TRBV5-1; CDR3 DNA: TGCGCCAGCAGCTTGGATCCGGGGAACGAGCAGTACTTC; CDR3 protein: CASSLDPGNEQYF
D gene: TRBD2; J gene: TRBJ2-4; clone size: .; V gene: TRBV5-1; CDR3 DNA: TGCGCCAGCAGCTTGGATCTCGCGGGGGGGGCGGGCATTCAGTACTTC; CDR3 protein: CASSLDLAGGAGIQYF
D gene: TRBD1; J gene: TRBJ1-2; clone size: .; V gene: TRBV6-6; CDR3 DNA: TGTGCCAGCCTTTCAAGACAGGGGGCTGCCTATGGCTACACCTTC; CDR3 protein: CASLSRQGAAYGYTF
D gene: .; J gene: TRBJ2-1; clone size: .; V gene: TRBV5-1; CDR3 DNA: TGCGCCAGCAGCGGCGGGGGCGGGGTAAACAATGAGCAGTTCTTC; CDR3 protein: CASSGGGGVNNEQFF
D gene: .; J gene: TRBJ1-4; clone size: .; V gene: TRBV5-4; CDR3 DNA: TGTGCCAGCAGCCCAGGACGACCGGGACTGGGATATGAAAAACTGTTTTTT; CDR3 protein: CASSPGRPGLGYEKLFF
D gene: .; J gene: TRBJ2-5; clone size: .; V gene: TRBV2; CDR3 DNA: TGTGCCAGCAGGGCGGCGGAGACCCAGTACTTC; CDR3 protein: CASRAAETQYF
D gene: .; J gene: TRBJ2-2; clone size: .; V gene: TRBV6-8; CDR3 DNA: TGTGCCAGCAGTCTTAGCGAATCGAGAACCGGGGAGCTGTTTTTT; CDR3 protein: CASSLSESRTGELFF
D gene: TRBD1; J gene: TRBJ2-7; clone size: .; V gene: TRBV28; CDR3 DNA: TGTGCCAGCAGACGACAGGGAAGCTCCTACGAGCAGTACTTC; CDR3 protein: CASRRQGSSYEQYF